Below, 22 T cell receptor beta chains from the same sample are listed, as sequenced in a study of T cells in Graves' hyperthyroidism and ophthalmopathy. Using RNA transcripts as the source, TCR beta CDR3 regions were amplified. The study used the HTBI primer set for a first-round RT-PCR of the TCR CDR3. TCRdb processed the multiplex PCR reads anew with MiXCR; each CDR3 protein has one entry. Of under 400,000 distinct CDR3 sequences listed, roughly 13% are singletons. The material sequenced was blood. All receptors come from a woman aged 55-69 years with Graves' hyperthyroidism.

CDR3 protein: CASSPVGRKGTEAFF. The CDR3 DNA reads as TGTGCCAGCAGCCCCGTCGGGAGGAAAGGCACTGAAGCTTTCTTT. The chain combines TRBV4-2 with TRBJ1-1, with unresolved D. Trimming removed 4 bases at V and 4 bases at J, with 16 bases between. The CDR3 covers 15 residues. Germline CDR1 is LGHNA and CDR2 is YNFKEQ.

The table lists this clonotype with many counts. The chain has TRBV18 and TRBJ1-1, with D unresolved. Germline values: CDR1 KGHSH, CDR2 LQKENI. The V gene lost 8 bases and the J gene lost 5 bases, with 12 bases spanning the gap. CDR3 length: 12 amino acids. CDR3 amino acids: CASRREGTEAFF. CDR3 DNA sequence: TGTGCCAGCAGACGGGAGGGAACTGAAGCTTTCTTT.

This clonotype was detected many times. This chain uses TRBV3-1 with TRBJ1-1; D call uncertain. Per germline, CDR1 LGHDT and CDR2 YNNKEL (reference sequence). The ends were cut back, 4 bases at V and 7 bases at J, with 16 bases in the middle. The CDR3 totals 14 residues. The CDR3 region has the DNA TGTGCCAGCAGCCCTTTCAATGCGGGCAGTGAAGCTTTCTTT. Translated: CASSPFNAGSEAFF.

This clonotype was recorded many times. The V and J genes are TRBV11-3 and TRBJ2-5, with D possibly being TRBD2 (6 bases). V lost 3 bases, J lost 4 bases, and 9 bases lay in between. Germline V lookup: CDR1 SGHNT, CDR2 YENEEA. The CDR3 totals 13 residues. CDR3 amino acids: CASSFLGGETQYF. CDR3 nucleotides: TGTGCCAGCAGCTTTCTGGGAGGAGAGACCCAGTACTTC.

This clonotype was counted between two and nine times. The rearrangement links TRBV30 to TRBJ2-2; no reliable D call. CDR3 length: 11 residues. Germline-derived CDR1 and CDR2 are GTSNPN and SVGIG (reference sequence). V was pared by 5 bases and J by 4 bases, with 5 bases between. CDR3 sequence (DNA): TGTGCCTGGGATTCCACCGGGGAGCTGTTTTTT. It specifies CAWDSTGELFF.

In its sample, this clonotype was seen a few times. The genes are TRBV20-1 and TRBJ1-1; D is undetermined. Trimming cost V 6 bases and J 5 bases, with 19 bases left between them. The V gene's germline CDR1 is DFQATT and CDR2 SNEGSKA (reference sequence). This CDR3 comprises 14 residues. CDR3 sequence reads: CSAQTRGLWTEAFF. The DNA for the CDR3 is TGCAGTGCCCAAACCCGGGGTTTATGGACTGAAGCTTTCTTT.

This chain uses TRBV6-1 with TRBJ2-2; perhaps TRBD2 as D (6 bases). CDR3 length equals 13 residues. V was pared by 7 bases and J by 6 bases, with 12 bases between. The V gene's germline CDR1 is MNHNS and CDR2 SASEGT. The CDR3 DNA reads as TGTGCCAGCATCCAATGGAGGGCCGGGGAGCTGTTTTTT. Protein: CASIQWRAGELFF.

This clonotype was seen just once. Written as DNA, the CDR3 is TGCGCCAGCAGCCCTCCGGGAACAACTAATGAAAAACTGTTTTTT. This translates into CASSPPGTTNEKLFF. The rearrangement joins TRBV4-1 to TRBJ1-4; D uncertain. Germline-derived CDR1 and CDR2 are MGHRA and YSYEKL. CDR3 size: 15 residues. V gave up 4 bases and J gave up 0 bases, with 9 bases separating them.

This clonotype appeared many times. V usage is TRBV5-1 and J usage is TRBJ2-1, with 9 bases fitting TRBD1. This CDR3 comprises 14 residues. Unmatched junction bases numbered 6, after V lost 4 bases and J lost 7 bases. CDR1 is SGHRS and CDR2 is YFSETQ in the germline V gene. CDR3 nucleotides: TGCGCCAGCAGCCACGACAGGGGGTGGAATGAGCAGTTCTTC. It specifies CASSHDRGWNEQFF.

This clonotype was recorded many times. The J gene is TRBJ2-1, the V gene TRBV18, with unresolved D. CDR3 size: 12 residues. The V and J ends lost 4 bases and 8 bases respectively, with 9 bases between them. CDR1 KGHSH and CDR2 LQKENI come from the germline V gene. This CDR3 is CASSLLVYEQFF. DNA of the CDR3: TGTGCCAGCTCACTCTTGGTCTATGAGCAGTTCTTC. The entire variable domain, with the rest obtained from reference TRBV18 and TRBJ2-1, is as follows: NAGVMQNPRHLVRRRGQEARLRCSPMKGHSHVYWYRQLPEEGLKFMVYLQKENIIDESGMPKERFSAEFPKEGPSILRIQQVVRGDSAAYFCASSLLVYEQFFGPGTRLTVL.

This clonotype appeared many times. The rearrangement joins TRBV18 to TRBJ2-5, with D tentatively TRBD1 (5 bases). Germline values: CDR1 KGHSH, CDR2 LQKENI. This CDR3 region has 15 residues. Trimming stripped 2 bases from V and 5 bases from J, with 15 bases between. CDR3 residues: CASSPGQTVRETQYF. CDR3 coding DNA: TGTGCCAGCTCACCAGGGCAGACAGTACGGGAGACCCAGTACTTC.

At least ten counts were recorded for this clonotype. Germline is not matched at one junction end, which may reflect a read error. The J gene is TRBJ1-5, the V gene TRBV7-2, with 7 positions matching TRBD1. Germline CDR1 reads SGHTA; CDR2 reads FQGNSA. The CDR3 sequence is 15 residues long. Written as DNA, the CDR3 is TGTGCCAGCAGCTTAGCGGGACAGAGCAATCAGCCCCAGCATTTC. It is translated as CASSLAGQSNQPQHF.

This clonotype was found many times. This chain joins TRBV7-9 and TRBJ2-5; D is ambiguous. Germline V gives CDR1 SEHNR, CDR2 FQNEAQ (reference sequence). V lost 4 bases and J 5 bases, leaving 11 bases between the germline ends. The CDR3 covers 13 residues. The DNA of the CDR3 is TGTGCCAGCAGCTGGACCAGCATGGAGACCCAGTACTTC. Translated, it gives CASSWTSMETQYF.

At least ten counts were recorded for this clonotype. The V call is TRBV28, the J call TRBJ2-1; 12 bases match TRBD2. Germline CDR1 MDHEN, CDR2 SYDVKM. V was pared by 10 bases and J by 7 bases, with 5 bases of the junction left unmatched. The CDR3 is made up of 13 amino acids. Here the CDR3 reads CATRLAGVNEQFF. For the CDR3, the DNA is TGTGCCACCCGACTAGCGGGAGTGAATGAGCAGTTCTTC. Variable domain in full (rest from reference TRBV28 and TRBJ2-1): DVKVTQSSRYLVKRTGEKVFLECVQDMDHENMFWYRQDPGLGLRLIYFSYDVKMKEKGDIPEGYSVSREKKERFSLILESASTNQTSMYLCATRLAGVNEQFFGPGTRLTVL.

This clonotype was recorded many times. The chain combines TRBV11-3 with TRBJ2-1; D is possibly TRBD2 (5 bases). The CDR3 is 15 amino acids. CDR1 and CDR2 from the germline V gene are SGHNT and YENEEA. Trimming cost V 5 bases and J 6 bases, with 17 bases left between them. CDR3: CASSEDPGVSNEQFF. CDR3 DNA sequence: TGTGCCAGCAGCGAGGACCCCGGGGTTTCCAATGAGCAGTTCTTC.

The chain employs TRBV28 and TRBJ2-5, with TRBD2 matching over 12 bases. The germline gives CDR1 MDHEN, CDR2 SYDVKM. The CDR3 spans 14 residues. The V gene end was trimmed by 7 bases and the J gene end by 5 bases; junction bases not matched to a gene: 5. The CDR3 here is CASTQGLAGETQYF. In DNA form, the CDR3 reads TGTGCCAGCACCCAGGGACTAGCGGGCGAGACCCAGTACTTC.

Ten or more counts support this clonotype. This chain joins TRBV3-1 and TRBJ2-1; 8 bases are a match to TRBD2. Trimming cost V 4 bases and J 3 bases; bases outside gene matches: 5. CDR1 is LGHDT and CDR2 is YNNKEL in the germline V gene (reference sequence). CDR3 length: 15 residues. The CDR3 loop reads CASSPTSGFYNEQFF. The CDR3 coding sequence is TGTGCCAGCAGCCCTACTAGCGGATTCTACAATGAGCAGTTCTTC.

About this clonotype: Possible read error: a much larger clone is one base away. The rearrangement uses TRBV18 and TRBJ2-2; D gene uncertain. Germline lookup yields CDR1 KGHSH and CDR2 LQKENI. This CDR3 is 13 amino acids long. V lost 8 bases and J lost 0, with 7 bases in between. The CDR3 nucleotides read TGTGCCAGCCCCACAACGAACACCGGGGAGCTGTTTTTT. Encoded protein: CASPTTNTGELFF.

This clonotype was picked up a small number of times. The chain joins TRBV4-1 to TRBJ1-5; 7 bases align to TRBD1. Germline V gives CDR1 MGHRA, CDR2 YSYEKL. The CDR3 extends over 15 amino acids. V gave up 4 bases and J gave up 7 bases; unmatched junction bases: 10. The CDR3 DNA reads TGCGCCAGCAGCCTTAGACAGGGTCTGAGGCAGCCCCAGCATTTT. This sequence encodes CASSLRQGLRQPQHF.

This clonotype was recorded at least ten times. This sequence joins TRBV7-3 and TRBJ2-3; TRBD1 or TRBD2 may be the D gene (5 bases each). The CDR3 runs 15 residues. Germline V lookup: CDR1 SGHTA, CDR2 FQGTGA. Trimming shortened V by 3 bases and J by 2 bases, and 12 bases separated the two germline ends. In DNA form, the CDR3 reads TGTGCCAGCAGCTTCGAGGGGATGCCCACAGATACGCAGTATTTT. Its protein product is CASSFEGMPTDTQYF.

This clonotype was seen at least ten times. This rearrangement joins TRBV6-1 to TRBJ2-7; 7 bases fit TRBD1. The trim removed 5 bases at V and 6 bases at J, leaving 13 bases unmatched. CDR1 and CDR2 from the germline V gene are MNHNS and SASEGT. This CDR3 spans 15 amino acids. The CDR3 DNA reads TGTGCCAGCAGTCCCCGGTGGTCGTCAGGGGGCGAGCAGTACTTC. Residues: CASSPRWSSGGEQYF.

This clonotype has a single count. This sequence joins TRBV14 and TRBJ1-2; 10 bases match TRBD1. The CDR3 consists of 14 residues. The germline CDR1 and CDR2 sequences are SGHDN and FVKESK. The J segment lost 2 bases and the V segment lost 6 bases, leaving 3 bases of the junction unmatched. This CDR3 reads CASRGQGPNYGYTF. The CDR3, as DNA: TGTGCCAGCAGGGGACAGGGGCCGAACTATGGCTACACCTTC.